A selection of T cell receptor beta chains follows, all from one sample in a study of shared clonotypes between healthy human individuals. Method: immunoSEQ multiplex PCR; TCRdb's copy keeps in-frame clones and lacks some. This sample yields about 2.2 million clones, of which approximately 94% are seen a single time; under 2% belongs to the top ten. The sample consisted of naive CD8+ T cells from PBMCs. The receptors were sampled from a man between 18 and 35 years old in good health. Some clones in this sample may be carry-over from other donors' samples. CDR3s include the opening cysteine and the closing phenylalanine or tryptophan. The order of the fields is D gene, clone size, J gene, V gene, CDR3 protein, CDR3 DNA. D genes are given only for firm matches. Size is omitted from some rows. Given values are once, few, many or a class for expanded clones.

d_call: NA
clone_size: NA
j_call: TRBJ2-3
v_call: TRBV6-6
cdr3_aa: CASSPNSWAQYF
cdr3_nt: TGTGCCAGCAGTCCCAACTCGTGGGCGCAGTATTTT

d_call: NA
clone_size: few
j_call: TRBJ1-1
v_call: TRBV5-1
cdr3_aa: CASRSGTEAFF
cdr3_nt: TGCGCCAGCCGGTCGGGTACTGAAGCTTTCTTT

d_call: NA
clone_size: NA
j_call: TRBJ1-4
v_call: TRBV5-1
cdr3_aa: CASSAGWPGDREKLFF
cdr3_nt: TGCGCCAGCAGCGCGGGGTGGCCCGGGGATAGAGAAAAACTGTTTTTT

d_call: TRBD1
clone_size: NA
j_call: TRBJ1-2
v_call: TRBV13
cdr3_aa: CASSLEVTGGLGGYTF
cdr3_nt: TGTGCCAGCAGCTTAGAGGTGACAGGGGGCCTTGGTGGCTACACCTTC

d_call: TRBD1
clone_size: NA
j_call: TRBJ2-7
v_call: TRBV15
cdr3_aa: CATSMGQGGYEQYF
cdr3_nt: TGTGCCACCAGCATGGGACAGGGGGGCTACGAGCAGTACTTC

d_call: NA
clone_size: NA
j_call: TRBJ2-7
v_call: TRBV4-1
cdr3_aa: CASSHPGGTLSYEQYF
cdr3_nt: TGCGCCAGCAGCCACCCCGGGGGGACACTATCCTACGAGCAGTACTTC

d_call: NA
clone_size: once
j_call: TRBJ2-7
v_call: TRBV19
cdr3_aa: CASSIFPTGVGAGGDEQYF
cdr3_nt: TGTGCCAGTAGTATATTCCCCACTGGGGTTGGGGCTGGTGGCGACGAGCAGTACTTC

d_call: NA
clone_size: NA
j_call: TRBJ1-2
v_call: TRBV27
cdr3_aa: CASSLSDGYTF
cdr3_nt: TGTGCCAGCAGTTTATCGGACGGCTACACCTTC

d_call: NA
clone_size: NA
j_call: TRBJ1-1
v_call: TRBV4-1
cdr3_aa: CASSQVPFSPGWGTEAFF
cdr3_nt: TGCGCCAGCAGCCAAGTACCATTTAGTCCTGGGTGGGGCACTGAAGCTTTCTTT

d_call: TRBD2
clone_size: NA
j_call: TRBJ2-1
v_call: TRBV27
cdr3_aa: CASSLLGLAANEQFF
cdr3_nt: TGTGCCAGCAGTTTATTGGGACTAGCGGCGAATGAGCAGTTCTTC

d_call: NA
clone_size: once
j_call: TRBJ2-1
v_call: TRBV2
cdr3_aa: CASNAGYRENNNEQFF
cdr3_nt: TGTGCCAGCAACGCGGGTTACAGGGAGAATAACAATGAGCAGTTCTTC

d_call: NA
clone_size: NA
j_call: TRBJ2-1
v_call: TRBV10-1
cdr3_aa: CASSESGGTESFF
cdr3_nt: TGCGCCAGCAGTGAGTCAGGGGGGACTGAGAGTTTCTTC

d_call: NA
clone_size: NA
j_call: TRBJ1-1
v_call: TRBV10-1
cdr3_aa: CASSARYTEAFF
cdr3_nt: TGCGCCAGCAGTGCTCGCTACACTGAAGCTTTCTTT

d_call: NA
clone_size: NA
j_call: TRBJ2-7
v_call: TRBV7-3
cdr3_aa: CASSLQLTGTYEQYF
cdr3_nt: TGTGCCAGCAGCCTTCAGTTAACTGGGACCTACGAGCAGTACTTC

d_call: TRBD2
clone_size: NA
j_call: TRBJ2-3
v_call: TRBV7-3
cdr3_aa: CASSLNSGRQSDTQYF
cdr3_nt: TGTGCCAGCAGCTTAAATAGCGGGCGCCAGTCAGATACGCAGTATTTT

d_call: NA
clone_size: NA
j_call: TRBJ2-1
v_call: TRBV28
cdr3_aa: CASSFEGNEQFF
cdr3_nt: TGTGCCAGCAGTTTCGAAGGGAATGAGCAGTTCTTC

d_call: NA
clone_size: NA
j_call: TRBJ1-1
v_call: TRBV14
cdr3_aa: CASSQEGRLPNTEAFF
cdr3_nt: TGTGCCAGCAGCCAAGAGGGCAGACTCCCGAACACTGAAGCTTTCTTT

d_call: NA
clone_size: NA
j_call: TRBJ1-2
v_call: TRBV28
cdr3_aa: CAHGGIYGYTF
cdr3_nt: TGTGCCCACGGGGGAATCTATGGCTACACCTTC

d_call: TRBD2
clone_size: NA
j_call: TRBJ2-7
v_call: TRBV27
cdr3_aa: CASGTSGPTRVYF
cdr3_nt: TGTGCCAGCGGGACTAGCGGGCCCACGAGAGTGTACTTC

d_call: TRBD2
clone_size: NA
j_call: TRBJ2-5
v_call: TRBV7-8
cdr3_aa: CASSPSGRGVWETQYF
cdr3_nt: TGTGCCAGCAGCCCGAGCGGGAGGGGTGTGTGGGAGACCCAGTACTTC

d_call: NA
clone_size: NA
j_call: TRBJ1-1
v_call: TRBV27
cdr3_aa: CASSFEVGGGQAFF
cdr3_nt: TGTGCCAGCAGTTTTGAGGTAGGGGGGGGGCAAGCTTTCTTT

d_call: TRBD2
clone_size: NA
j_call: TRBJ2-4
v_call: TRBV28
cdr3_aa: CASSLGGGLIQYF
cdr3_nt: TGTGCCAGCAGTTTGGGCGGGGGGCTCATTCAGTACTTC

d_call: NA
clone_size: NA
j_call: TRBJ2-6
v_call: TRBV5-1
cdr3_aa: CASSSGLLSSGANVLTF
cdr3_nt: TGCGCCAGCAGCTCGGGACTCTTGAGCTCTGGGGCCAACGTCCTGACTTTC

d_call: NA
clone_size: NA
j_call: TRBJ2-3
v_call: TRBV29-1
cdr3_aa: CSVDGTVGGPSTDTQYF
cdr3_nt: TGCAGCGTCGACGGGACCGTCGGGGGACCTAGCACAGATACGCAGTATTTT

d_call: TRBD1
clone_size: NA
j_call: TRBJ1-4
v_call: TRBV15
cdr3_aa: CATSRPSDREDNEKLFF
cdr3_nt: TGTGCCACCAGCAGACCCTCTGACAGGGAAGATAATGAAAAACTGTTTTTT

d_call: NA
clone_size: NA
j_call: TRBJ1-2
v_call: TRBV27
cdr3_aa: CASSLLSRSTYYGYTF
cdr3_nt: TGTGCCAGCAGTTTACTAAGCAGGTCAACGTACTATGGCTACACCTTC

d_call: TRBD2
clone_size: NA
j_call: TRBJ2-1
v_call: TRBV5-4
cdr3_aa: CASSLVFLAGGYNEQFF
cdr3_nt: TGTGCCAGCAGCTTGGTATTTCTAGCGGGAGGCTACAATGAGCAGTTCTTC

d_call: TRBD2
clone_size: once
j_call: TRBJ2-3
v_call: TRBV2
cdr3_aa: CASSPLEGGLAGVIDTQYF
cdr3_nt: TGTGCCAGCAGCCCTCTGGAGGGGGGCCTAGCGGGAGTAATAGATACGCAGTATTTT

d_call: NA
clone_size: NA
j_call: TRBJ2-1
v_call: TRBV9
cdr3_aa: CASSVDRAHNEQFF
cdr3_nt: TGTGCCAGCAGCGTAGATCGGGCCCACAATGAGCAGTTCTTC

d_call: TRBD2
clone_size: NA
j_call: TRBJ2-3
v_call: TRBV5-6
cdr3_aa: CASSLGVAGGTDTQYF
cdr3_nt: TGTGCCAGCAGCCTGGGGGTAGCGGGAGGCACAGATACGCAGTATTTT

d_call: NA
clone_size: NA
j_call: TRBJ1-4
v_call: TRBV7-9
cdr3_aa: CASSVRTTNEKLFF
cdr3_nt: TGTGCCAGCAGCGTGAGAACAACTAATGAAAAACTGTTTTTT

d_call: NA
clone_size: NA
j_call: TRBJ2-7
v_call: TRBV10-3
cdr3_aa: CAISESPAYEQYF
cdr3_nt: TGTGCCATCAGTGAGTCGCCAGCCTACGAGCAGTACTTC

d_call: NA
clone_size: NA
j_call: TRBJ2-1
v_call: TRBV6-6
cdr3_aa: CASSPSSYNEQFF
cdr3_nt: TGTGCCAGCAGCCCTAGCTCCTACAATGAGCAGTTCTTC

d_call: NA
clone_size: NA
j_call: TRBJ1-3
v_call: TRBV5-6
cdr3_aa: CASSPGEGNTIYF
cdr3_nt: TGTGCCAGCAGCCCGGGGGAGGGGAACACCATATATTTT

d_call: NA
clone_size: NA
j_call: TRBJ1-1
v_call: TRBV27
cdr3_aa: CASSLQVNTEAFF
cdr3_nt: TGTGCCAGCAGTTTACAGGTGAACACTGAAGCTTTCTTT

d_call: NA
clone_size: once
j_call: TRBJ2-2
v_call: TRBV28
cdr3_aa: CASSQPSGTANTGELFF
cdr3_nt: TGTGCCAGCAGCCAACCATCGGGCACCGCGAACACCGGGGAGCTGTTTTTT

d_call: TRBD1
clone_size: NA
j_call: TRBJ2-3
v_call: TRBV7-3
cdr3_aa: CASSPRDRGNTDTQYF
cdr3_nt: TGTGCCAGCAGCCCCCGGGACAGGGGAAATACAGATACGCAGTATTTT

d_call: NA
clone_size: NA
j_call: TRBJ2-7
v_call: TRBV7-8
cdr3_aa: CASSKPPLGRDEQYF
cdr3_nt: TGTGCCAGCAGCAAGCCTCCCCTGGGGAGAGACGAGCAGTACTTC

d_call: TRBD2
clone_size: NA
j_call: TRBJ2-1
v_call: TRBV5-1
cdr3_aa: CASSVTSGRWSYNEQFF
cdr3_nt: TGCGCCAGCAGCGTCACTAGCGGGAGATGGTCCTACAATGAGCAGTTCTTC

d_call: TRBD2
clone_size: NA
j_call: TRBJ2-1
v_call: TRBV4-1
cdr3_aa: CASSQWQLAAVPRNEQFF
cdr3_nt: TGCGCCAGCAGCCAATGGCAACTAGCGGCCGTTCCACGTAATGAGCAGTTCTTC

d_call: NA
clone_size: NA
j_call: TRBJ2-1
v_call: TRBV10-3
cdr3_aa: CAISVRDEQFF
cdr3_nt: TGTGCCATCAGTGTGAGGGATGAGCAGTTCTTC

d_call: NA
clone_size: few
j_call: TRBJ1-2
v_call: TRBV2
cdr3_aa: CATQITGLGYTF
cdr3_nt: TGTGCCACTCAGATTACAGGGCTCGGCTACACCTTC

d_call: NA
clone_size: NA
j_call: TRBJ2-7
v_call: TRBV7-9
cdr3_aa: CASSSRRESPSYEQYF
cdr3_nt: TGTGCCAGCAGCTCCCGTCGGGAGTCACCCTCTTACGAGCAGTACTTC

d_call: TRBD2
clone_size: NA
j_call: TRBJ2-7
v_call: TRBV4-2
cdr3_aa: CASSQAVTSGEFSYEQYF
cdr3_nt: TGTGCCAGCAGCCAAGCTGTAACTAGCGGGGAGTTCTCCTACGAGCAGTACTTC

d_call: NA
clone_size: NA
j_call: TRBJ1-1
v_call: TRBV5-1
cdr3_aa: CASSLRNTEAFF
cdr3_nt: TGCGCCAGCAGCTTAAGGAACACTGAAGCTTTCTTT

d_call: NA
clone_size: NA
j_call: TRBJ2-1
v_call: TRBV7-2
cdr3_aa: CASSLYWRGDNEQFF
cdr3_nt: TGTGCCAGCAGCTTATATTGGAGGGGGGACAATGAGCAGTTCTTC

d_call: NA
clone_size: NA
j_call: TRBJ1-1
v_call: TRBV28
cdr3_aa: CASSQLGALRTGAFF
cdr3_nt: TGTGCCAGCAGTCAACTCGGGGCCTTGAGGACGGGAGCTTTCTTT

d_call: NA
clone_size: NA
j_call: TRBJ2-7
v_call: TRBV29-1
cdr3_aa: CSVGHPYEQYF
cdr3_nt: TGCAGCGTAGGACATCCTTACGAGCAGTACTTC

d_call: TRBD2
clone_size: NA
j_call: TRBJ2-1
v_call: TRBV28
cdr3_aa: CASSLEGLAGEQFF
cdr3_nt: TGTGCCAGCAGCTTAGAGGGACTAGCGGGTGAGCAGTTCTTC

d_call: NA
clone_size: few
j_call: TRBJ2-3
v_call: TRBV4-1
cdr3_aa: CASSQVGSTDTQYF
cdr3_nt: TGCGCCAGCAGCCAAGTGGGTAGCACAGATACGCAGTATTTT

d_call: TRBD2
clone_size: NA
j_call: TRBJ2-1
v_call: TRBV11-2
cdr3_aa: CASSLAGGNNEQFF
cdr3_nt: TGTGCCAGCAGCTTAGCGGGGGGTAACAATGAGCAGTTCTTC

d_call: NA
clone_size: NA
j_call: TRBJ2-1
v_call: TRBV9
cdr3_aa: CASSVAGTPTNEQFF
cdr3_nt: TGTGCCAGCAGCGTAGCCGGGACGCCTACCAATGAGCAGTTCTTC